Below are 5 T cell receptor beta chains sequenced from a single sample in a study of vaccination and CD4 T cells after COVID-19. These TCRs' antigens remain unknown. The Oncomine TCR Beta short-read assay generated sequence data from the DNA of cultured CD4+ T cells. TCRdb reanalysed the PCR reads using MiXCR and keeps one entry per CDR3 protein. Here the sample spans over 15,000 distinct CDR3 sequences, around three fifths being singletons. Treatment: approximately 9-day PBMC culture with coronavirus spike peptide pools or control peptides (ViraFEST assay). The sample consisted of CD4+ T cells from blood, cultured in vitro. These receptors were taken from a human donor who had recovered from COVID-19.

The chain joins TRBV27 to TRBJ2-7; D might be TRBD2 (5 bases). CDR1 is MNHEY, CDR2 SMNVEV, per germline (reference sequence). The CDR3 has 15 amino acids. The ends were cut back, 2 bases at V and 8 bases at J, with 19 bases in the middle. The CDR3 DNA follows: TGTGCCAGCAGTTTAGGTCGGGATCGAAAAGGAAAGCAGTACTTC. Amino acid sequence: CASSLGRDRKGKQYF.

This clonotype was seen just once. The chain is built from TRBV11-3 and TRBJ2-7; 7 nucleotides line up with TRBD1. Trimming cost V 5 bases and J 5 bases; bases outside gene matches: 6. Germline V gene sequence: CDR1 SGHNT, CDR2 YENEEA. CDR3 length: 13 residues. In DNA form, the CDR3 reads TGTGCCAGCAGCCCACAGGGGTCAAACGAGCAGTACTTC. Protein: CASSPQGSNEQYF.

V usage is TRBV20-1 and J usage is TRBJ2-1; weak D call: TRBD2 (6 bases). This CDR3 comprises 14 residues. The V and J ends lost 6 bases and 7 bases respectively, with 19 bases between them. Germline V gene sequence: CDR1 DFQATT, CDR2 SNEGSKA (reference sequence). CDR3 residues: CSAKRDSAGNEQFF. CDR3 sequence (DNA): TGCAGTGCAAAGAGGGACTCCGCTGGGAATGAGCAGTTCTTC.

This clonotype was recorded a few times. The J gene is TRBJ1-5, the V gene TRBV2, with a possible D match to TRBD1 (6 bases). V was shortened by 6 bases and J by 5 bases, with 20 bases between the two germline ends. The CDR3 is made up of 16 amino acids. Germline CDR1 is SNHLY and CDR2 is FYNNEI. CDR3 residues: CASSEGTLSGYQPQHF. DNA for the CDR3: TGTGCCAGCAGCGAGGGGACACTCTCAGGGTATCAGCCCCAGCATTTT.

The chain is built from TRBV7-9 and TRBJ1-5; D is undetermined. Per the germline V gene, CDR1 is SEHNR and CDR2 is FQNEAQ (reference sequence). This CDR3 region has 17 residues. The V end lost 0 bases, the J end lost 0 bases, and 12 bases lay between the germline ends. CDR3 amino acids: CASSLAASSYSNQPQHF. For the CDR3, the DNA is TGTGCCAGCAGCTTAGCGGCGTCATCCTATAGCAATCAGCCCCAGCATTTT.